This T cell receptor (beta chain) derives from a study of cytomegalovirus exposure and HLA in healthy donors. This clone is a singleton in its sample. Antigen: not known. The V end lost 7 bases, the J end lost 0 bases, and 16 bases lay between the germline ends. The CDR3 consists of 14 residues. From germline, CDR1 is SQVTM and CDR2 ANQGSEA. General study findings and limits: Rarity marked most TCR sequences, yet some public TCRs occurred in many donors.

Those who donated were healthy bone marrow donors. Researchers ran the PCR with 60 Vbeta and 13 Jbeta primers. Sequenced by immunoSEQ multiplex PCR; TCRdb stores in-frame clones only, minus some. The table lists more than 45,000 clones, 70% of them singletons. This chain joins TRBV29-1 and TRBJ2-7; no clear D. The sequenced sample consisted of PBMCs. This TCR was sampled from a woman aged 55-75 years in good health and CMV-seropositive. Here the CDR3 DNA reads TGCAGCGCTCAGACTGCCAGCAGCTCCTACGAGCAGTACTTC. Its translation: CSAQTASSSYEQYF.